The clone carrying this TCR beta chain was seen only a few times. These data originate in a study of blood T cell repertoires in COVID-19. Study-wide background: Some COVID-19 samples were acute and others convalescent; all came from the United States, Italy and Spain.

Trimming took 7 bases from V and 4 from J, leaving 22 bases between them. Germline V CDR1 and CDR2: MDHEN, SYDVKM. This CDR3 has 16 amino acids. Sequenced by immunoSEQ multiplex PCR; TCRdb stores in-frame clones only, minus some. The sample has 110,000 to 150,000 clones; roughly 89% are singletons. This receptor was identified in a woman in her thirties or forties with acute or convalescent COVID-19. The genes are TRBV28 and TRBJ1-1; D unclear. Sequencing was done on a sample of peripheral blood. CDR3 bases: TGTGCCAGCACCCCGGTCGGGAAAACGGTGGGCACTGAAGCTTTCTTT. Residues: CASTPVGKTVGTEAFF.